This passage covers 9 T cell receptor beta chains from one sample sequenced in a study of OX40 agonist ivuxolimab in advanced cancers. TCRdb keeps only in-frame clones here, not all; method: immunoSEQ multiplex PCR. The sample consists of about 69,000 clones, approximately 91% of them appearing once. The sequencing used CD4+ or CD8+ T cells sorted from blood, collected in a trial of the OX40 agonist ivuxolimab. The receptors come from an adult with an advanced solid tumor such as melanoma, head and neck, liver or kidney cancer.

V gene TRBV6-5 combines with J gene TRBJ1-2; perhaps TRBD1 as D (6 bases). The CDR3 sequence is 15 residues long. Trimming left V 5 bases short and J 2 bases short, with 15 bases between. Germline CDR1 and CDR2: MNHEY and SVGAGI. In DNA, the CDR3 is TGTGCCAGCAGTCTTTTAACAGGGCCGAACTATGGCTACACCTTC. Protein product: CASSLLTGPNYGYTF.

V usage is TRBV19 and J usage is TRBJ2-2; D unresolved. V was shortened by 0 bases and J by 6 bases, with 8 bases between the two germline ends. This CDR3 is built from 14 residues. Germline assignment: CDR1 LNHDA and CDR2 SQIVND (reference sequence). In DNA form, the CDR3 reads TGTGCCAGTAGTATAGATCGTGGGCCCGGGGAGCTGTTTTTT. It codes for CASSIDRGPGELFF. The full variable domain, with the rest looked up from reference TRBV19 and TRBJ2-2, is DGGITQSPKYLFRKEGQNVTLSCEQNLNHDAMYWYRQDPGQGLRLIYYSQIVNDFQKGDIAEGYSVSREKKESFPLTVTSAQKNPTAFYLCASSIDRGPGELFFGEGSRLTVL.

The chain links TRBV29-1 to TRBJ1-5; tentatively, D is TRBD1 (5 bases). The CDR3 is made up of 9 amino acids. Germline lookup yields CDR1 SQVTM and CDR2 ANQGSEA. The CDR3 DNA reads TGCCGACGGGGCCAGCCCCAGCATTTT. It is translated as CRRGQPQHF.

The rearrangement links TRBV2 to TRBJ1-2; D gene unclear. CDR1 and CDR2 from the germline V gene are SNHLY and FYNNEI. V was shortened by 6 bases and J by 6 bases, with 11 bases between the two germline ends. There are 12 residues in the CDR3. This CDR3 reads CASRVVGNGYTF. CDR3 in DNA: TGTGCCAGCAGAGTCGTCGGAAATGGCTACACCTTC.

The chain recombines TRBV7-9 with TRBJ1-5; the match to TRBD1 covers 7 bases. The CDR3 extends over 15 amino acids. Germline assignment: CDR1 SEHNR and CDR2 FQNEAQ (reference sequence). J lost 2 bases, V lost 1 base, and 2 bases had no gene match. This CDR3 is CASSLGTGGNQPQHF. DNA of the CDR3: TGTGCCAGCAGCTTAGGAACAGGGGGCAATCAGCCCCAGCATTTT.

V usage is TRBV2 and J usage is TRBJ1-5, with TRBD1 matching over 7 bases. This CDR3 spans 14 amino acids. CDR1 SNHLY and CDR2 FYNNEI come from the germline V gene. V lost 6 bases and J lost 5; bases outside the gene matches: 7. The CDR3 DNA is TGTGCCAGCAGAGACAGGGTGTCGTATCAGCCCCAGCATTTT. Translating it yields CASRDRVSYQPQHF.

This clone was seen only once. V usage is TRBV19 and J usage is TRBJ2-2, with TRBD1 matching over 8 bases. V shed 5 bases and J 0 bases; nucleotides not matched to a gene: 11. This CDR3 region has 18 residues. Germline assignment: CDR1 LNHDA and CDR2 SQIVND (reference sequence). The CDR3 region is CASSDRGIWSANTGELFF. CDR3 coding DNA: TGTGCCAGTAGTGACAGGGGTATTTGGTCTGCGAACACCGGGGAGCTGTTTTTT.

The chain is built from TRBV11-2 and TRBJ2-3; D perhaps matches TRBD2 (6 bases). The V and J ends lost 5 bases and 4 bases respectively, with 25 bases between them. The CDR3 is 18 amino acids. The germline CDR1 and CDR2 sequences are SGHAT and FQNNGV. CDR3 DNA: TGTGCCAGCAGCAGAACTTACGGACGGGGAGGAGAGGCAGATACGCAGTATTTT. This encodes CASSRTYGRGGEADTQYF.

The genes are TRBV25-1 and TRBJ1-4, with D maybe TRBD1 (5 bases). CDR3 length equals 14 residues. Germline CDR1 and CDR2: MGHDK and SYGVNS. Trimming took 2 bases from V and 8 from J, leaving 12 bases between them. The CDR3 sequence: CASSEPGSGEKLFF. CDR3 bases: TGTGCCAGCAGTGAACCAGGGTCGGGAGAAAAACTGTTTTTT.